Given below is one TCR beta chain in context. Its antigen remains unknown. The data were obtained in a study of CD8 T cells in ankylosing spondylitis. Findings and limits, study-wide: Earlier studies detected some motif variants in reactive arthritis synovial fluid and blood.

V lost 7 bases and J 5 bases, leaving 20 bases between the germline ends. Per germline, CDR1 MNHEY and CDR2 SMNVEV (reference sequence). This CDR3 region has 15 residues. TCRdb reprocessed the 5' RACE reads with MiXCR, giving one entry per CDR3 protein. The sample includes about 150,000 distinct CDR3 sequences, approximately 48% of them seen just once. Material for sequencing was synovial fluid, either unsorted or a sorted T cell fraction (not recorded which). This clonotype was obtained from a male donor with ankylosing spondylitis. V is TRBV27 and J is TRBJ2-5, with D perhaps matching TRBD1 (6 bases). The CDR3 DNA is TGTGCCAGCATTGCTGCCCCCGGACAGTATGAGACCCAGTACTTC. Amino acid sequence: CASIAAPGQYETQYF.